Below, one T cell receptor beta chain is given with its context. Only in-frame clones appear in the TCRdb table, and some are missing; sequencing was by immunoSEQ multiplex PCR. Among over 45,000 clones, less than 90% were seen once, and the ten largest hold 0.38%. This sample is part of a study of T cell changes during pregnancy in multiple sclerosis. The source of this sequence is a female donor with multiple sclerosis, enrolled in a pregnancy study. The sample consisted of CD4+ T cells from peripheral blood mononuclear cells, taken in the third trimester of pregnancy.

The CDR3 protein is CASSQLTGELFF. The DNA for the CDR3 is TGTGCCAGCAGCCAACTCACCGGGGAGCTGTTTTTT. The V call is TRBV14, the J call TRBJ2-2; D gene ambiguous. This CDR3 spans 12 amino acids. Germline CDR1 SGHDN, CDR2 FVKESK. V was shortened by 2 bases and J by 4 bases, with 2 bases between the two germline ends.